This T cell receptor beta chain was sequenced in a study of T-cell memory formation after mild COVID-19. About the research overall: TCR clusters were mostly confined to one donor each.

TCRdb redid the calling of the 5' RACE reads with MiXCR, one entry per CDR3 protein. The table has approximately 180,000 distinct CDR3 sequences, roughly 16% seen once. CDR3 length: 14 amino acids. V was cut by 5 bases and J by 2 bases, with 12 bases left in between. Germline loops: CDR1 SGHRS, CDR2 YFSETQ. The chain combines TRBV5-1 with TRBJ2-3; D might be TRBD2 (6 bases). The sequence came from an adult woman who had mild COVID-19 (a few samples of this study predate the infection). Cell type and time point are not known. The specimen was PBMCs or a T cell subset sorted from them (not recorded which). In DNA, the CDR3 is TGCGCCAGCAGAGCGGCTAGCGTCACAGATACGCAGTATTTT. This gives the protein CASRAASVTDTQYF.